These 8 T cell receptor beta chains originate from one sample sequenced in a study of neurological immune-mediated disorders. From the 5' RACE reads, TCRdb called clonotypes with MiXCR, one entry per CDR3 protein. The sample records roughly 76,000 distinct CDR3 sequences, 3.2% being singletons. The sequencing sample was made of PBMCs. The origin of the receptors is a woman in her 50s with multiple sclerosis.

This clonotype came up many times. The V and J genes are TRBV20-1 and TRBJ1-5; TRBD1 matches 7 bases. The CDR3 is 14 amino acids. From germline, CDR1 is DFQATT and CDR2 SNEGSKA (reference sequence). With 5 bases clipped from V and 2 bases from J, the junction kept 6 bases outside the gene matches. Written as DNA, the CDR3 is TGCAGTGCTTCCCTAGGACAGGGCAATCAGCCCCAGCATTTT. The encoded protein is CSASLGQGNQPQHF.

The table lists this clonotype with many counts. The rearrangement uses TRBV9 and TRBJ2-6; D perhaps matches TRBD1 (6 bases). The CDR3 extends over 15 amino acids. V lost 4 bases and J lost 2, with 10 bases in between. CDR1 and CDR2 (germline): SGDLS, YYNGEE. CDR3 DNA: TGTGCCAGCAGCACCACAGGGACTGGGGCCAACGTCCTGACTTTC. Translation: CASSTTGTGANVLTF.

At least ten counts were recorded for this clonotype. The chain employs TRBV12-3 or TRBV12-4 and TRBJ2-1; perhaps TRBD1 as D (6 bases). V lost 6 bases to trimming and J lost 10 bases, with 19 bases between them. The CDR3 has 14 amino acids. This CDR3 reads CASRDTAGDREQFF. The DNA for the CDR3 is TGTGCCAGCAGGGACACCGCAGGGGATCGGGAGCAGTTCTTC.

Ten or more counts support this clonotype. The chain couples TRBV6-5 to TRBJ2-5; D perhaps matches TRBD2 (5 bases). CDR3 length: 15 residues. Trimming pared 6 bases from V and 4 bases from J, leaving 18 bases between. Looked up from germline, CDR1 is MNHEY and CDR2 is SVGAGI. This CDR3 is CASRPIRLARETQYF. Written as DNA, the CDR3 is TGTGCCAGCAGACCTATAAGGCTAGCTAGAGAGACCCAGTACTTC.

This clonotype was counted many times. CDR3 protein: CATSLAGAGTDTQYF. The CDR3 DNA reads TGTGCCACCAGTTTAGCGGGAGCCGGAACAGATACGCAGTATTTT. V and J are TRBV24-1 and TRBJ2-3; 9 nucleotides agree with TRBD2. The CDR3 covers 15 residues. V lost 6 bases to trimming and J lost 3 bases; unmatched junction nucleotides: 6. Germline V gene sequence: CDR1 KGHDR, CDR2 SFDVKD.

This clonotype was seen at least ten times. The chain carries TRBV7-8 and TRBJ1-6; a possible D gene is TRBD1 (5 bases). The CDR3 loop spans 16 amino acids. Germline V lookup: CDR1 SGHVS, CDR2 FQNEAQ. Between the trimmed V and J ends, which lost 0 bases and 8 bases, there was a span of 14 bases. DNA for the CDR3: TGTGCCAGCAGCTTAGCAATAGTATTGGGGGATTCACCCCTCCACTTT. This codes for CASSLAIVLGDSPLHF.

There are a few counts of this clonotype. This chain joins TRBV20-1 and TRBJ1-1; TRBD1 aligns across 10 bases. Germline V gene lookup returns CDR1 DFQATT and CDR2 SNEGSKA (reference sequence). The CDR3 covers 13 residues. The V segment lost 6 bases and the J segment 5 bases; nucleotides outside the gene matches: 6. The CDR3 coding sequence is TGCAGTGCCGGACAGGGGGTGGATACTGAAGCTTTCTTT. Protein: CSAGQGVDTEAFF.

Notes on this clonotype: An end of the junction does not agree with germline; a read error may underlie this. The gene calls are TRBV3-1 and TRBJ1-6, with D perhaps TRBD1 (5 bases). Germline loops: CDR1 LGHDT, CDR2 YNNKEL (reference sequence). The CDR3 runs 13 residues. The CDR3 DNA sequence: TGTGCCAGCAGCCAAACAGGTTATTCAACCCTCAACTTT. Its translation is CASSQTGYSTLNF. The full variable domain, completed using reference TRBV3-1 and TRBJ1-6, is DTAVSQTPKYLVTQMGNDKSIKCEQNLGHDTMYWYKQDSKKFLKIMFSYNNKELIINETVPNRFSPKSPDKAHLNLHINSLELGDSAVYFCASSQTGYSTLNFGNGTRLTVT.